Listed below are T cell receptor beta chains from one sample, sequenced in a study of PD-L1 blockade in urothelial cancer. Sequencing used immunoSEQ multiplex PCR; TCRdb keeps in-frame clones, though not all of them. The data show 70,000 to 100,000 clones, with around 84% seen just once and around 2.1% held by the top ten. Sample: PBMCs, taken around atezolizumab (anti-PD-L1) treatment. Receptor source: a man between 60 and 75 years old with urothelial cancer. The conserved cysteine and the conserved F or W are not part of the CDR3 here.

V gene	J gene	CDR3 protein
TRBV10-2	TRBJ2-7	ASSSGLAGPYEQY
TRBV18	TRBJ2-7	ASSPGQSGKYEQY
TRBV4-3	TRBJ2-7	ASSQEAGVAYEQY
TRBV5-1	TRBJ1-1	ASSFRPGHLMNTEAF
TRBV6-5	TRBJ2-7	ASGRAGNYYEQY
TRBV28	TRBJ1-1	ASSLLGQGRSQAF
TRBV6-5	TRBJ2-4	ASSRSEGGRNIQY
TRBV11-3	TRBJ1-6	ASLPTNRGTNSPLH
TRBV19	TRBJ2-3	ASSMRQATDTQY
TRBV4-1	TRBJ2-7	ASSQDETVEQY
TRBV6-1	TRBJ1-5	ASSDLGGGQPQH
TRBV6-5	TRBJ2-7	ASRTTGSPSEQY
TRBV11-1	TRBJ2-2	ASSSPVRGRTGELF
TRBV5-1	TRBJ2-5	ASSITGTSGIETQY
TRBV7-2	TRBJ2-7	ASSLDGTYEQY
TRBV4-2	TRBJ2-1	ASSDSIFSYNEQF
TRBV7-9	TRBJ1-2	ASSLEGQGLTNYGYT
TRBV5-4	TRBJ2-5	ASSSQRLGQGKTQY
TRBV5-8	TRBJ2-7	ASSFPTYIYEQY
TRBV6-6	TRBJ2-7	ASTHGTGVSEQY
TRBV2	TRBJ2-7	ASSDRAPYEQY
TRBV19	TRBJ2-5	ASSDIPPGGGGAERETQY
TRBV19	TRBJ2-5	ASSMGRQGRETQY
TRBV29-1	TRBJ1-2	SVETTGGSSNYGYT
TRBV2	TRBJ2-1	ASSVSRGDEQF
TRBV28	TRBJ2-3	ASSPGLAGDNTDTQY
TRBV5-1	TRBJ2-7	ASGTFSTGAYEQY
TRBV5-1	TRBJ1-1	ASSSRQGWDTEAF
TRBV7-3	TRBJ2-7	ASSLTGGVGTRGPYEQY
TRBV7-2	TRBJ2-5	ASSQTLLQETQY
TRBV12-1	TRBJ1-2	ASSRGTGRCYGYT
TRBV7-9	TRBJ2-2	ASARSASNTGELF
TRBV13	TRBJ1-1	ASSSSRRTF
TRBV6-5	TRBJ2-5	ASSYQAETQY
TRBV4-3	TRBJ1-3	ASSQQSGFGNTIY
TRBV6-5	TRBJ1-2	ATESGTYYGYT
TRBV29-1	TRBJ2-3	SVRGDSSTDTQY
TRBV19	TRBJ1-6	ASSAPAGFNSPLH
TRBV4-1	TRBJ1-4	ASSQEGLPEKLF
TRBV6-1	TRBJ2-1	ASSERGQGALWNEQF
TRBV15	TRBJ2-4	ATSRDLFGGEKNIQY
TRBV10-2	TRBJ1-4	ASSTRRATNEKLF
TRBV11-3	TRBJ2-3	ASSFGTSGNTAQY